The count of the clone carrying this T cell receptor (beta chain) is one. Its antigen is still unknown. These data belong to a study of cytomegalovirus exposure and HLA in healthy donors. General observations from the study: Overall, around 160 TCR beta chains were annotated as cytomegalovirus-associated.

CDR3 length: 12 amino acids. V lost 6 bases, J lost 9 bases, and 12 bases lay in between. Germline loops: CDR1 SEHNR, CDR2 FQNEAQ (reference sequence). The donors were part of the 120-subject validation cohort, which stood apart from the roughly 700-subject first cohort. Measured with immunoSEQ multiplex PCR; TCRdb has only the in-frame clones, and not every one. The sample records 300,000 to 350,000 clones, approximately 91% being singletons. Sequences were obtained from PBMCs. The clonotype originates from a young man in good health and CMV-seronegative. The chain combines TRBV7-9 with TRBJ2-1, with unresolved D. In nucleotides, the CDR3 is TGTGCCAGCAGTACCACTGGGCCTGAGCAGTTCTTC. It encodes CASSTTGPEQFF. Drawing the rest from reference TRBV7-9 and TRBJ2-1, the complete variable domain is DTGVSQNPRHKITKRGQNVTFRCDPISEHNRLYWYRQTLGQGPEFLTYFQNEAQLEKSRLLSDRFSAERPKGSFSTLEIQRTEQGDSAMYLCASSTTGPEQFFGPGTRLTVL.